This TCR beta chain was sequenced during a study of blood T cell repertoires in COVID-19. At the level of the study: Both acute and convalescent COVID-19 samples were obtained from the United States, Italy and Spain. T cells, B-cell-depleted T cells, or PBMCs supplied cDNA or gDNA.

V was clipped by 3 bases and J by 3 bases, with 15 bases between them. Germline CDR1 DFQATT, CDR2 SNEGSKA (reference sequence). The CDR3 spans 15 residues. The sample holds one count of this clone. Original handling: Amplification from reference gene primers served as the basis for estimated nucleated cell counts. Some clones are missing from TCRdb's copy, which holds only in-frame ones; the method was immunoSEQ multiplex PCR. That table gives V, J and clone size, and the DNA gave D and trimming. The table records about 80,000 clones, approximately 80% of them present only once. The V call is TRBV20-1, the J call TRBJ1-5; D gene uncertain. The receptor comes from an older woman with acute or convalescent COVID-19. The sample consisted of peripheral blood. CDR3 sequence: CSASGWRRDNQPQHF. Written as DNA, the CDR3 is TGCAGTGCTAGTGGGTGGCGGCGGGACAATCAGCCCCAGCATTTT.